The rows below give T cell receptor beta chains drawn from one sample of a study of blood T cell repertoires in COVID-19. Profiled with immunoSEQ multiplex PCR; TCRdb holds only in-frame clones, not every one. The table lists about 170,000 clones, about 85% of them singletons. Material for sequencing was peripheral blood. The receptors shown here come from a woman in her 70s with COVID-19, enrolled during active disease. Each CDR3 is given with its conserved first and last residue. A D gene is named only where the DNA matches it firmly. Rows may omit the clone size; those that give it use once, few, many or a size class.

d_gene	v_gene	j_gene	abundance	CDR3nt	CDR3aa
-	TRBV6-4	TRBJ2-1	-	TGTGCCAGCAGTGACTCCGAGACGGGAGTGGGTGGTCTGTTCTTC	CASSDSETGVGGLFF
TRBD2	TRBV4-2	TRBJ2-1	few	TGTGCCAGCAGCCAAGTGGGGGCCGGGACTAGCTACAATGAGCAGTTCTTC	CASSQVGAGTSYNEQFF
TRBD1	TRBV3-1/TRBV3-2	TRBJ1-1	once	TGTGCCAGCAGCCAAAATCAGGGGGCCGCTGAAGCTTTCTTT	CASSQNQGAAEAFF
TRBD2	TRBV15	TRBJ2-1	-	TGTGCCACCAGCAGTCTGACTAGCGGGAGCAATGAGCAGTTCTTC	CATSSLTSGSNEQFF
-	TRBV30	TRBJ1-2	-	TGTGCCTGGAGTGGGCGACAGCTATTCCATGGCTACACCTTC	CAWSGRQLFHGYTF
-	TRBV20-1	TRBJ1-4	-	TGCAGTGCGACTACCACCGAAAAACTGTTTTTT	CSATTTEKLFF
-	TRBV6-2/TRBV6-3	TRBJ1-2	few	TGTGCCAGCAGTGCCGGGCGGGGGTATGGCTACACCTTC	CASSAGRGYGYTF
-	TRBV28	TRBJ1-5	-	TGTGCCAGCAGTCTTCTAAATCAGCCCCAGCATTTT	CASSLLNQPQHF
-	TRBV29-1	TRBJ2-3	few	TGCAGCGTTGAACACTACACAGATACGCAGTATTTT	CSVEHYTDTQYF
TRBD2	TRBV12-5	TRBJ2-1	-	TGTGCTAGTGCCCGGAGCGGGGGGGATCACAATGAGCAGTTCTTC	CASARSGGDHNEQFF
TRBD1	TRBV27	TRBJ2-7	-	TGTGCCAGCCTATACCGGGACAGCTCCTACGAGCAGTACTTC	CASLYRDSSYEQYF
-	TRBV6-5	TRBJ1-3	-	TGTGCCAGCAGGGAGGGCATCCGCTCTGGAAACACCATATATTTT	CASREGIRSGNTIYF
-	TRBV18	TRBJ2-2	few	TGTGCCAGCTCACCGCCGGGACTTGAAGGCACCGGGGAGCTGTTTTTT	CASSPPGLEGTGELFF
-	TRBV28	TRBJ1-5	-	TGTGCCAGCAGTTCCCAGGGGATTGATCAGCCCCAGCATTTT	CASSSQGIDQPQHF
-	TRBV24-1	TRBJ2-2	-	TGTGCCACCAGTGATTCCCCAGGGGTGCGGTCCGGGGAGCTGTTTTTT	CATSDSPGVRSGELFF
-	TRBV9	TRBJ2-5	-	TGTGCCAGCAGCTCAATGCGGGGTTTACAAGAGACCCAGTACTTC	CASSSMRGLQETQYF
TRBD2	TRBV5-6	TRBJ2-5	-	TGTGCCAGCAGCTGGAGGGGACTAGCGGGACAAGAGACCCAGTACTTC	CASSWRGLAGQETQYF
TRBD2	TRBV7-8	TRBJ2-1	-	TGTGCCAGCAGCCCCTCGGCTAGCGGGATCTACAATGAGCAGTTCTTC	CASSPSASGIYNEQFF
-	TRBV4-1	TRBJ2-1	-	TGCGCCAGCAGCCAAGGGATGGAGGAGCAGTTCTTC	CASSQGMEEQFF
TRBD2	TRBV28	TRBJ2-3	-	TGTGCCAGCAGCACTAGCGGGGCCACAGATACGCAGTATTTT	CASSTSGATDTQYF
-	TRBV3-1/TRBV3-2	TRBJ1-2	-	TGTGCCAGCAGCCAATCCCCCCTAATTGACTACACCTTC	CASSQSPLIDYTF
-	TRBV12-3/TRBV12-4	TRBJ1-1	-	TGTGCCAGCAGTTTACGGGGCACTGAAGCTTTCTTT	CASSLRGTEAFF
-	TRBV30	TRBJ1-1	-	TGTGCCTTAGGACGGGAGAACACTGAAGCTTTCTTT	CALGRENTEAFF
TRBD2	TRBV6-6	TRBJ2-7	-	TGTGCCAGCAGGCTAGCGGGGGTCTCCTACGAGCAGTACTTC	CASRLAGVSYEQYF
-	TRBV9	TRBJ1-5	-	TGTGCCAGCAGCGGCGATCAGCCCCAGCATTTT	CASSGDQPQHF
-	TRBV27	TRBJ2-2	-	TGTGCCAGCAGTTTCCTAAGGGGGAGTAACACCGGGGAGCTGTTTTTT	CASSFLRGSNTGELFF
-	TRBV19	TRBJ1-2	few	TGTGCCAGTAGTCCCCGATCGACAGGAGGCTACACCTTC	CASSPRSTGGYTF
TRBD2	TRBV10-3	TRBJ2-7	-	TGTGCCATCAGTGAAAGACTAGCGGGCTACGAGCAGTACTTC	CAISERLAGYEQYF
TRBD1	TRBV28	TRBJ2-5	-	TGTGCCAGCAGTTTGGGCAGGGGGCGTGGAGAGACCCAGTACTTC	CASSLGRGRGETQYF
TRBD1	TRBV12-3/TRBV12-4	TRBJ1-5	-	TGTGCCAGCAAAGACAGGGGTCAGCCCCAGCATTTT	CASKDRGQPQHF
TRBD1	TRBV28	TRBJ1-4	-	TGTGCCAGCAGTCCCGGGACAGGGCCCACAACTAATGAAAAACTGTTTTTT	CASSPGTGPTTNEKLFF
TRBD2	TRBV30	TRBJ2-3	-	TGTGCCTGGTCTCCTAGCGGCGAGGGCAGGAGGTATTTT	CAWSPSGEGRRYF
-	TRBV24-1	TRBJ2-3	-	TGTGCCACCAGTGCCCATGCAATCGGGGGAGATACGCAGTATTTT	CATSAHAIGGDTQYF
-	TRBV28	TRBJ2-7	many	TGTGCCAGCAGTCCTCCCTTCGGGAACGAGCAGTACTTC	CASSPPFGNEQYF
-	TRBV13	TRBJ2-5	-	TGTGCCAGCAGTTCACGGGGGTACCAAGAGACCCAGTACTTC	CASSSRGYQETQYF
-	TRBV12-5	TRBJ1-2	-	TGTGCTAGTGGTTTGGTAACGGATGGCTACACCTTC	CASGLVTDGYTF
-	TRBV14	TRBJ1-4	-	TGTGCCAGCAGCCCTACCAGGGGAACTAATGAAAAACTGTTTTTT	CASSPTRGTNEKLFF
-	TRBV3-1/TRBV3-2	TRBJ2-7	few	TGTGCCAGCAGCCAGAGAGGCCTCGAGCAGTACTTC	CASSQRGLEQYF
-	TRBV2	TRBJ2-7	-	TGTGCCAGCAGCTTAAACTTGGCCTACGAGCAGTACTTC	CASSLNLAYEQYF
TRBD1	TRBV28	TRBJ1-6	few	TGTGCCACCCGGACAGGGTTATCTTCACCCCTCCACTTT	CATRTGLSSPLHF
-	TRBV6-6	TRBJ2-7	-	TGTGCCAGCAGTTCACGGCCCTTAACTAGCTACGAGCAGTACTTC	CASSSRPLTSYEQYF
-	TRBV3-1/TRBV3-2	TRBJ2-1	-	TGTGCCAGCAGCCCCCGGCGGCAGGGGTCGGGAGAGCAGTTCTTC	CASSPRRQGSGEQFF
TRBD1	TRBV7-2	TRBJ2-3	-	TGTGCCAGCAGCTTCAGGGGGCGCACAGATACGCAGTATTTT	CASSFRGRTDTQYF
TRBD2	TRBV24-1	TRBJ2-1	-	TGTGCCACCAGTGGCGGGAGGGCCTCCTACAATGAGCAGTTCTTC	CATSGGRASYNEQFF
-	TRBV15	TRBJ2-2	-	TGTGCCACCAGCAGAGGTGGACAGAACACCGGGGAGCTGTTTTTT	CATSRGGQNTGELFF
-	TRBV6-5	TRBJ1-6	-	TGTGCCAGCAGCGACGACAGCGCTTCACCCCTCCACTTT	CASSDDSASPLHF
-	TRBV5-6	TRBJ1-2	-	TGTGCCAGCAGCTTGAGTTCGGGGATCTATGGCTACACCTTC	CASSLSSGIYGYTF
-	TRBV5-1	TRBJ1-4	-	TGCGCCAGCAGCTTGGAAGGAGGAGAAAAACTGTTTTTT	CASSLEGGEKLFF
-	TRBV4-1	TRBJ2-3	-	TGCGCCAGCAGCCAAGATCCCTTCACAGATACGCAGTATTTT	CASSQDPFTDTQYF
TRBD1	TRBV24-1	TRBJ2-1	-	TGTGCCACCAGCAGGGGACAGGGGGCAGGTGAGCAGTTCTTC	CATSRGQGAGEQFF